This T cell receptor beta chain was sequenced during a study of monozygotic twins with inflammatory bowel disease. Study results and limitations: Healthy co-twins exceeded IBD patients in TCRbeta diversity as measured by inverse Simpson.

Input per TCR library consisted of around 3.5 ug of total RNA. TCRdb reanalyzed the 5' RACE reads, giving one entry per CDR3 protein sequence and no DNA. The ten most abundant clones cover about 2.3% of a sample with fewer than 550,000 distinct CDR3 sequences. Of note for this clonotype: Antigen specificity is unknown.

This CDR3 is built from 11 residues. This sequence was found in a human donor with ulcerative colitis or Crohn's disease, or a healthy co-twin of an affected twin (not recorded which). Material for sequencing was blood. V and J are TRBV12-3 or TRBV12-4 and TRBJ2-1. The CDR3 region is CASSLWVEQFF.